A selection of T cell receptor beta chains follows, all from one sample in a study of blood T cells in healthy people across ages. In TCRdb, the 5' RACE reads were re-called with MiXCR into one record per CDR3 protein. The sample carries about 1.6 million distinct CDR3 sequences, about 32% recorded once. Sequencing used blood. The receptors shown here come from a woman under 40 in good health. Each CDR3 is given with its conserved first and last residue. A D gene is named only where the DNA matches it firmly. Size tells how often a clone was seen (once, few, many) or the class of an expanded clone, and some rows leave it out.

TRBV18	TRBD2	15	-	TRBJ2-5	TGTGCCAGCTCACCCTTCAAGGGACTAAGAGAGACCCAGTACTTC	CASSPFKGLRETQYF
TRBV25-1	TRBD1	15	-	TRBJ2-7	TGTGCCAGCAGGGGCCATCGAGGGGGCGTTTACGAGCAGTACTTC	CASRGHRGGVYEQYF
TRBV29-1	-	19	-	TRBJ2-3	TGCAGCGTTGATCACGATGGAGTGGGCCGGGCCTCTCCCACAGATACGCAGTATTTT	CSVDHDGVGRASPTDTQYF
TRBV28	-	16	few	TRBJ2-3	TGTGCCAGCAGTTCTCCCGTCGAGCGGGGCACAGATACGCAGTATTTT	CASSSPVERGTDTQYF
TRBV7-9	-	16	many	TRBJ2-6	TGTGCCAGCAGCCTTAGGAGGGCCTCTGGGGCCAACGTCCTGACTTTC	CASSLRRASGANVLTF
TRBV3-1	-	14	once	TRBJ1-5	TGTGCCAGCTGCCAAGAATCGGGGTATCAGCCCCAGCATTTT	CASCQESGYQPQHF
TRBV10-3	-	13	many	TRBJ1-2	TGTGCCATCGCGGGATCCAACGGGTCTGGCTACACCTTC	CAIAGSNGSGYTF
TRBV21-1	-	13	-	TRBJ2-7	TGTGCCAGCAGCAAAGCCCTGGGTAATCAGCAGTACTTC	CASSKALGNQQYF
TRBV7-9	TRBD1	19	-	TRBJ1-2	TGTGCCAGCAGCCGTGACAGGGGGTGGGGGCGGACATCTAACTATGGCTACACCTTC	CASSRDRGWGRTSNYGYTF
TRBV15	-	14	few	TRBJ2-5	TGTGCCACCAGCAGAGCACCATCGGGAGAGACCCAGTACTTC	CATSRAPSGETQYF
TRBV7-9	-	14	-	TRBJ1-2	TGTGCCAGCAGGCCCATTTGGGGGGTCTATGGCTACACCTTC	CASRPIWGVYGYTF
TRBV30	-	14	few	TRBJ2-3	TGTGCCCGGGCAGGGGTACGGAGCACAGATACGCAGTATTTT	CARAGVRSTDTQYF
TRBV2	-	12	-	TRBJ1-2	TGTGCCAGCAGTGCTTCCCTCTCCGGCTACACCTTC	CASSASLSGYTF
TRBV12-3/TRBV12-4	TRBD2	16	few	TRBJ2-7	TGTGCCAGCAGTTTGGGACTAGCGGGGCGCCAGTACGAGCAGTACTTC	CASSLGLAGRQYEQYF
TRBV11-2	-	15	few	TRBJ2-3	TGTGCCAGCAGCTTAGTCGGGGGAAACACAGATACGCAGTATTTT	CASSLVGGNTDTQYF
TRBV6-6	-	13	-	TRBJ2-7	TGTGCCAGCAGAATTGGACAGAACTACGAGCAGTACTTC	CASRIGQNYEQYF
TRBV5-6	TRBD1	15	-	TRBJ2-7	TGTGCCAGCAGTCCCGGGACAGGGGTATTGTACGAGCAGTACTTC	CASSPGTGVLYEQYF